The clone carrying this TCR beta chain turned up a few times. V lost 5 bases and J 3 bases, leaving 13 bases between the germline ends. From germline, CDR1 is MDHEN and CDR2 SYDVKM. The CDR3 spans 14 residues. This entry belongs to a study of blood T cell repertoires in COVID-19. Study-wide context: PBMCs, B-cell-depleted T cells, or T cells provided the cDNA or gDNA that made up the material.

The authors' processing: The authors estimated nucleated cell counts from reference gene primer amplification. TCRdb keeps only in-frame clones here, not all; method: immunoSEQ multiplex PCR. That table is the source of V, J and clone size, and D and trimming were worked out from the DNA. The data contain about 220,000 clones, 80% of them singletons. The genes are TRBV28 and TRBJ1-2; D might be TRBD1 (5 bases). The sequence came from a human donor in a cohort sampled during active COVID-19. The sample taken for sequencing was peripheral blood. The CDR3 nucleotides are TGTGCCAGCAGTCCCGTGGGGCCAGACTATGGCTACACCTTC. This sequence encodes CASSPVGPDYGYTF.